This T cell receptor (beta chain) emerged from a study of preoperative IRX-2 immunotherapy in early breast cancer. Treatment here: preoperative locoregional IRX-2 cytokine immunotherapy. This phase Ib study tested locoregional IRX-2 cytokine immunotherapy given before surgery. The data were produced by immunoSEQ multiplex PCR, yet TCRdb's version contains in-frame clones alone and is incomplete. The table includes 25,000 or so clones, about 95% detected once. CDR1 LGHNA and CDR2 YNFKEQ come from the germline V gene. V was cut by 3 bases and J by 4 bases, with 19 bases left in between. CDR3 size: 17 residues.

The J gene is TRBJ1-3, the V gene TRBV4-2; perhaps TRBD1 as D (6 bases). The origin of this receptor is a human donor with breast cancer. This specimen consisted of tumor tissue, obtained after IRX-2 immunotherapy. CDR3 nucleotides: TGTGCCAGCAGCCACTCATTACAGGGATCGACCGGAAACACCATATATTTT. It codes for CASSHSLQGSTGNTIYF.